A selection of T cell receptor beta chains follows, all from one sample in a study of T-cell memory formation after mild COVID-19. Each CDR3 protein is one row after TCRdb ran MiXCR on the 5' RACE reads. This table holds hundreds of thousands of distinct CDR3 sequences, roughly a sixth found once. Source material: PBMCs or a T cell subset sorted from them (not recorded which). These receptor sequences come from an adult woman who had mild COVID-19 (a few samples of this study predate the infection). Cell type and time point are not known. The CDR3 runs from the conserved cysteine through the conserved F or W. D genes are given only for firm matches. Expanded clones are given a class, and other clones once, few, many or no size at all.

TRBJ2-1 NA NA TRBV24-1 CATGAYNEQFF TGTGCCACCGGCGCCTACAATGAGCAGTTCTTC
TRBJ1-2 few TRBD1 TRBV7-9 CASSWGQTNYGYTF TGTGCCAGCAGCTGGGGACAGACTAACTATGGCTACACCTTC
TRBJ2-1 NA TRBD2 TRBV27 CASSLSSGRAAPYNEQFF TGTGCCAGCAGTTTATCCAGCGGGAGGGCCGCCCCCTACAATGAGCAGTTCTTC
TRBJ2-7 few TRBD2 TRBV20-1 CSAREAGDPLGEQYF TGCAGTGCTAGAGAGGCGGGGGACCCCCTCGGAGAGCAGTACTTC
TRBJ1-2 many TRBD1 TRBV12-3/TRBV12-4 CASSLFGTGGYGYTF TGTGCCAGCAGTTTATTCGGGACAGGGGGCTATGGCTACACCTTC
TRBJ2-1 NA NA TRBV6-6 CTSSWSAALEYNEQFF TGTACCAGCAGTTGGTCAGCGGCGCTTGAATACAATGAGCAGTTCTTC
TRBJ2-7 NA TRBD2 TRBV19 CATTVAGTSGTRSYEQYF TGTGCCACGACTGTGGCCGGGACTAGCGGGACCCGCTCCTACGAGCAGTACTTC
TRBJ2-3 few NA TRBV5-1 CASRVRVTDTQYF TGCGCCAGCAGGGTCAGAGTCACAGATACGCAGTATTTT
TRBJ2-1 few TRBD2 TRBV12-3/TRBV12-4 CASSLAYPGLAAYNEQFF TGTGCCAGCAGTTTAGCTTACCCGGGACTAGCGGCCTACAATGAGCAGTTCTTC
TRBJ2-1 few TRBD1 TRBV7-2 CASSFRTGGYNEQFF TGTGCCAGCAGCTTTAGGACAGGGGGCTACAATGAGCAGTTCTTC
TRBJ1-2 NA NA TRBV5-1 CASSLGRSANYGYTF TGCGCCAGCAGCTTGGGCCGGAGCGCTAACTATGGCTACACCTTC
TRBJ2-1 few TRBD2 TRBV24-1 CATSDKVPRGSGAFQYEQFF TGTGCCACCAGTGATAAGGTCCCTCGGGGGAGCGGGGCCTTTCAGTATGAGCAGTTCTTC
TRBJ2-1 NA NA TRBV24-1 CATEGSHNEQFF TGTGCCACCGAGGGCTCCCACAATGAGCAGTTCTTC
TRBJ2-5 many TRBD2 TRBV4-2 CASSQDWAPSGSETQYF TGTGCCAGCAGCCAAGATTGGGCGCCTAGCGGTTCGGAGACCCAGTACTTC
TRBJ2-2 NA TRBD1 TRBV19 CASSRTGTGLYTGELFF TGTGCCAGTAGTAGAACCGGGACAGGCCTTTACACCGGGGAGCTGTTTTTT
TRBJ2-5 few TRBD1 TRBV6-1 CASSDRDRPETQYF TGTGCCAGCAGTGATAGGGACAGACCCGAGACCCAGTACTTC
TRBJ2-7 few NA TRBV7-9 CASSSRAGPAYEQYF TGTGCCAGCAGCTCCAGAGCTGGGCCTGCCTACGAGCAGTACTTC
TRBJ2-7 few TRBD1 TRBV24-1 CATSGGTGSYEQYF TGTGCCACCAGTGGCGGGACAGGGAGTTACGAGCAGTACTTC
TRBJ2-7 many TRBD1 TRBV7-2 CASSAIPGQGVEQYF TGTGCCAGCAGCGCAATCCCGGGACAGGGGGTCGAGCAGTACTTC
TRBJ2-7 many NA TRBV7-9 CASSFGQSYEQYF TGTGCCAGCAGTTTTGGACAGTCCTACGAGCAGTACTTC
TRBJ1-5 few NA TRBV19 CASSIRGLSEPQHF TGTGCCAGTAGTATCCGGGGACTCTCGGAGCCCCAGCATTTT
TRBJ1-3 few NA TRBV7-2 CASSLGSVTSGNTIYF TGTGCCAGCAGCTTAGGTTCGGTGACCTCTGGAAACACCATATATTTT
TRBJ1-2 few TRBD1 TRBV7-8 CASSLQGAPYGYTF TGTGCCAGCAGCTTGCAGGGGGCCCCCTATGGCTACACCTTC
TRBJ1-6 NA TRBD1 TRBV9 CASSQGESSPLHF TGTGCCAGCAGCCAGGGGGAGAGTTCACCCCTCCACTTT
TRBJ2-3 few TRBD2 TRBV6-6 CASYTSGASTDTQYF TGTGCCAGTTATACTAGCGGGGCTAGCACAGATACGCAGTATTTT
TRBJ2-1 NA NA TRBV12-3/TRBV12-4 CASSLVSRLGGNEQFF TGTGCCAGCAGTTTAGTTTCGCGGCTAGGAGGGAATGAGCAGTTCTTC
TRBJ1-2 few TRBD1 TRBV27 CASRLTGAYGYTF TGTGCCAGCAGATTGACAGGGGCCTATGGCTACACCTTC
TRBJ2-1 few TRBD1 TRBV7-2 CASSLEGDSYNEQFF TGTGCCAGCAGCTTAGAGGGGGACAGCTACAATGAGCAGTTCTTC
TRBJ2-7 NA TRBD2 TRBV10-3 CAISERGLVGEQYF TGTGCCATCAGTGAGCGTGGACTAGTCGGCGAGCAGTACTTC
TRBJ2-3 few NA TRBV9 CASSVEGVNTQYF TGTGCCAGCAGCGTCGAGGGGGTAAATACGCAGTATTTT
TRBJ1-3 NA NA TRBV25-1 CASSEYIGGSGNTIYF TGTGCCAGCAGTGAATATATCGGGGGCTCTGGAAACACCATATATTTT
TRBJ1-2 few NA TRBV20-1 CSASNRNYGYTF TGCAGTGCTAGTAACAGGAACTATGGCTACACCTTC
TRBJ2-3 NA NA TRBV19 CASSIKQGPTDTQYF TGTGCCAGTAGTATAAAGCAGGGCCCCACAGATACGCAGTATTTT
TRBJ1-2 few TRBD1 TRBV4-1 CASSQDTGDYGYTF TGCGCCAGCAGCCAAGATACAGGGGACTATGGCTACACCTTC
TRBJ1-2 NA NA TRBV5-6 CASSFLKGGYTF TGTGCCAGCAGCTTCTTGAAAGGAGGCTACACCTTC
TRBJ2-2 NA TRBD2 TRBV5-1 CASSESRLAAYTGELFF TGCGCCAGCAGCGAGAGCCGACTAGCGGCTTACACCGGGGAGCTGTTTTTT
TRBJ2-1 NA NA TRBV6-1 CASRTDASSYNEQFF TGTGCCAGCAGGACCGACGCTAGCTCCTACAATGAGCAGTTCTTC
TRBJ1-1 many NA TRBV12-3/TRBV12-4 CASSFGFTEAFF TGTGCCAGCAGTTTTGGCTTTACTGAAGCTTTCTTT
TRBJ1-2 few NA TRBV29-1 CSVEDRWGLPDSGRGYTF TGCAGCGTTGAAGATCGCTGGGGACTTCCAGATTCCGGACGTGGCTACACCTTC
TRBJ2-2 NA TRBD1 TRBV7-9 CASSRRQGAGELFF TGTGCCAGCAGCAGGAGACAGGGTGCCGGGGAGCTGTTTTTT
TRBJ1-2 NA TRBD1 TRBV29-1 CSVRTGATYGYTF TGCAGCGTCCGGACAGGGGCGACCTATGGCTACACCTTC
TRBJ1-2 NA NA TRBV6-5 CASSRITGGYTF TGTGCCAGCAGTAGAATCACAGGCGGCTACACCTTC
TRBJ2-3 NA NA TRBV20-1 CSARGLADTQYF TGCAGTGCTAGAGGATTAGCAGATACGCAGTATTTT
TRBJ2-1 NA NA TRBV19 CASSWDGRTYNEQFF TGTGCCAGTAGTTGGGACGGGCGAACCTACAATGAGCAGTTCTTC
TRBJ2-3 few TRBD2 TRBV12-3/TRBV12-4 CASRGPSGGGRADTQYF TGTGCCAGCAGGGGACCTAGCGGGGGTGGAAGGGCAGATACGCAGTATTTT
TRBJ1-1 few TRBD1 TRBV4-1 CASRGGQGLGTEAFF TGCGCCAGCAGAGGGGGACAGGGTCTGGGGACTGAAGCTTTCTTT
TRBJ1-4 many NA TRBV5-1 CASSRTGATNEKLFF TGCGCCAGCAGCCGTACAGGAGCAACTAATGAAAAACTGTTTTTT
TRBJ1-3 few NA TRBV20-1 CSARNPGDSGNTIYF TGCAGTGCCCGTAACCCCGGGGACTCTGGAAACACCATATATTTT
TRBJ1-4 NA NA TRBV7-9 CASRPGLGHEKLFF TGTGCCAGCAGACCGGGACTGGGCCATGAAAAACTGTTTTTT
TRBJ2-5 NA NA TRBV10-3 CAIRIEETQYF TGTGCCATCAGGATTGAGGAGACCCAGTACTTC
TRBJ2-4 many NA TRBV7-2 CASSLLPKLDLAKNIQYF TGTGCCAGCAGCTTATTGCCGAAACTCGACCTAGCCAAAAACATTCAGTACTTC
TRBJ2-5 NA NA TRBV30 CAWSWREKETQYF TGTGCCTGGAGTTGGCGGGAAAAAGAGACCCAGTACTTC
TRBJ2-7 few NA TRBV3-1 CASSQGAGMRASEQYF TGTGCCAGCAGCCAAGGAGCCGGGATGAGGGCGTCCGAGCAGTACTTC
TRBJ1-1 NA NA TRBV18 CASSFPSSAEAFF TGTGCCAGCTCATTCCCGAGCTCCGCTGAAGCTTTCTTT
TRBJ1-5 NA NA TRBV7-2 CASSSTRVGSNQPQHF TGTGCCAGCAGCTCGACCAGGGTTGGAAGCAATCAGCCCCAGCATTTT
TRBJ1-1 few TRBD1 TRBV7-9 CASSLGIRGNTEAFF TGTGCCAGCAGCTTAGGAATCAGGGGGAATACTGAAGCTTTCTTT
TRBJ2-7 NA NA TRBV13 CASSLSTVSYEQYF TGTGCCAGCAGCTTAAGTACAGTCTCCTACGAGCAGTACTTC
TRBJ2-3 many NA TRBV20-1 CSAKGGSTDTQYF TGCAGTGCTAAGGGCGGGAGCACAGATACGCAGTATTTT
TRBJ2-2 NA NA TRBV29-1 CSVESRAGELFF TGCAGCGTTGAATCGCGGGCCGGGGAGCTGTTTTTT
TRBJ1-1 many NA TRBV5-1 CASSLEGVEGRTEAFF TGCGCCAGCAGCTTGGAAGGAGTGGAGGGAAGGACTGAAGCTTTCTTT